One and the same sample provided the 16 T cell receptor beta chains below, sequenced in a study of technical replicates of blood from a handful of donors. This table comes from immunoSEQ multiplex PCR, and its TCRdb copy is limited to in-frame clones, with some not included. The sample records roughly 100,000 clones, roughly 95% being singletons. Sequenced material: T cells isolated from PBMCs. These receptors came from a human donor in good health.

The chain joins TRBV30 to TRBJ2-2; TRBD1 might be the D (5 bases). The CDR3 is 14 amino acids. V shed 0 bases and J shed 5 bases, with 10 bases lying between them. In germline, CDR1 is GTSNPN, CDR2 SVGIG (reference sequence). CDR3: CAWSVAGLTGELFF. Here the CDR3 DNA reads TGTGCCTGGAGTGTGGCAGGGCTGACCGGGGAGCTGTTTTTT.

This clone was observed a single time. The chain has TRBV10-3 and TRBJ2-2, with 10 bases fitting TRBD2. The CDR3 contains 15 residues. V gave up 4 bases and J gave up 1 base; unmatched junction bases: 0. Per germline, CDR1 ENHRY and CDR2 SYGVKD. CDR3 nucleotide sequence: TGTGCCATCAGTGGACTAGCGGGGAACACCGGGGAGCTGTTTTTT. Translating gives CAISGLAGNTGELFF.

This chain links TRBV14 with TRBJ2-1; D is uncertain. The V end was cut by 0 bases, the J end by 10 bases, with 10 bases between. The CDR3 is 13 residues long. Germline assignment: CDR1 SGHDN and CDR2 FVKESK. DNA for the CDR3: TGTGCCAGCAGCCAAGATATTGCGCTAGAGCAGTTCTTC. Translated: CASSQDIALEQFF.

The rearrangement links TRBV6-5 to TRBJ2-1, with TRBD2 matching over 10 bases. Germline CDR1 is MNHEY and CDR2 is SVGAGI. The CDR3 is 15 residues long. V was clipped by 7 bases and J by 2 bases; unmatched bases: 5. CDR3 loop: CASTMLAGAYNEQFF. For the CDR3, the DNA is TGTGCCAGCACCATGCTAGCGGGAGCCTACAATGAGCAGTTCTTC.

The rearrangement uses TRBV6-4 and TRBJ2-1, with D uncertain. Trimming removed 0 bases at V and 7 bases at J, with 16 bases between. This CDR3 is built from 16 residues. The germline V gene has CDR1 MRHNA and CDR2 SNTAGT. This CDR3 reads CASSDSRLVAVNEQFF. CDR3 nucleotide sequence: TGTGCCAGCAGTGACTCCCGGCTAGTGGCGGTAAATGAGCAGTTCTTC.

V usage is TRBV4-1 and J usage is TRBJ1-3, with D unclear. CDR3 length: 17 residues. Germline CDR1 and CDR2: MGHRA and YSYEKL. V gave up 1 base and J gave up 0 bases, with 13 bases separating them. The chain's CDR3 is CASSQVRRQTSGNTIYF. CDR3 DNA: TGCGCCAGCAGCCAAGTCCGGCGACAAACCTCTGGAAACACCATATATTTT.

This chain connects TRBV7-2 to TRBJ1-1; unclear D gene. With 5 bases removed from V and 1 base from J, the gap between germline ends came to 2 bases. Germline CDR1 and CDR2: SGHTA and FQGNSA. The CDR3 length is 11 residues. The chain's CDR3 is CASSQNTEAFF. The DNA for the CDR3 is TGTGCCAGCAGCCAGAACACTGAAGCTTTCTTT.

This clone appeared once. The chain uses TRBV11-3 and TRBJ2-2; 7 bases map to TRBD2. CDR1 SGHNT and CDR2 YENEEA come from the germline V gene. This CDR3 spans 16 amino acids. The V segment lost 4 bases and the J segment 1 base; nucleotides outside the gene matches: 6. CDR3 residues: CASSSRGVGNTGELFF. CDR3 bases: TGTGCCAGCAGCTCCCGGGGGGTTGGGAACACCGGGGAGCTGTTTTTT.

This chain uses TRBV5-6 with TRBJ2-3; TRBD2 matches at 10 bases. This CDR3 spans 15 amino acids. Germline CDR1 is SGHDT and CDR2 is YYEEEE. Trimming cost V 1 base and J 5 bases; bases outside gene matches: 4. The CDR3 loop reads CASSLLAGAGDTQYF. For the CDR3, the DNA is TGTGCCAGCAGCTTGCTAGCGGGGGCGGGAGATACGCAGTATTTT.

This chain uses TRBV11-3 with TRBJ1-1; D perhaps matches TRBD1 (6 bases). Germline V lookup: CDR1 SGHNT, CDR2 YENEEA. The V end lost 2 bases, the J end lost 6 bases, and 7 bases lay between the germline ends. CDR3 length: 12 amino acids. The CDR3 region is CASSLSGAEAFF. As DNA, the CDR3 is TGTGCCAGCAGCTTATCAGGGGCTGAAGCTTTCTTT. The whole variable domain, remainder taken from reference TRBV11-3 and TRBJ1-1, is EAGVVQSPRYKIIEKKQPVAFWCNPISGHNTLYWYLQNLGQGPELLIRYENEEAVDDSQLPKDRFSAERLKGVDSTLKIQPAELGDSAVYLCASSLSGAEAFFGQGTRLTVV.

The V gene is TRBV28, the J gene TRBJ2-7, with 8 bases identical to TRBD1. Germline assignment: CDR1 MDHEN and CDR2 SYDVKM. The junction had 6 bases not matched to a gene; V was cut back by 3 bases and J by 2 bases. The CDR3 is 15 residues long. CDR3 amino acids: CASSFGQGETYEQYF. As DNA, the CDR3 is TGTGCCAGCAGTTTCGGACAGGGCGAGACCTACGAGCAGTACTTC. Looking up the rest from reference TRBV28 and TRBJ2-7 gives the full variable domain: DVKVTQSSRYLVKRTGEKVFLECVQDMDHENMFWYRQDPGLGLRLIYFSYDVKMKEKGDIPEGYSVSREKKERFSLILESASTNQTSMYLCASSFGQGETYEQYFGPGTRLTVT.

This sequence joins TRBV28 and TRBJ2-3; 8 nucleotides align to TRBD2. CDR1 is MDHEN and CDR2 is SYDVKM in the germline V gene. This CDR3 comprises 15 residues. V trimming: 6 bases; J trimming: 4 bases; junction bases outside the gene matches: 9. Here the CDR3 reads CASSRGGGPPDTQYF. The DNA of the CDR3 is TGTGCCAGCAGCCGCGGCGGGGGGCCGCCAGATACGCAGTATTTT.

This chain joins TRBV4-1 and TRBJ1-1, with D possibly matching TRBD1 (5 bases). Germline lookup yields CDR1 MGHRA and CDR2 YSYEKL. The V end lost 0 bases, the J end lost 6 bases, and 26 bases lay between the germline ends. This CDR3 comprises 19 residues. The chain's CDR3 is CASSQDDGGALTGNSEAFF. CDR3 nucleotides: TGCGCCAGCAGCCAAGACGACGGTGGGGCCCTCACGGGCAATTCTGAAGCTTTCTTT.

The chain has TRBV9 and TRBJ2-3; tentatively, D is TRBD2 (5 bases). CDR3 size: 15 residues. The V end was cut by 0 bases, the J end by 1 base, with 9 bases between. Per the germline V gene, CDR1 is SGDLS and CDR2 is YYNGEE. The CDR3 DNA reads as TGTGCCAGCAGCGTAGGAGGGTTTGGCACAGATACGCAGTATTTT. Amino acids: CASSVGGFGTDTQYF.

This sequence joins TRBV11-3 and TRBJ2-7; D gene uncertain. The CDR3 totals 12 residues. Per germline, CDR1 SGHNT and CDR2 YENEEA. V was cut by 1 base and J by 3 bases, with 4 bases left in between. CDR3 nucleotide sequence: TGTGCCAGCAGCTTAGGAGACTACGAGCAGTACTTC. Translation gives CASSLGDYEQYF.

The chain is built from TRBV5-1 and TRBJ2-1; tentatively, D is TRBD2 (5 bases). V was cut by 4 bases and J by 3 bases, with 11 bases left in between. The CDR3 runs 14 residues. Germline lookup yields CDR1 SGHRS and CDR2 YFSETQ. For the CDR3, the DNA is TGCGCCAGCAGCCCGGACTTTAACTACAATGAGCAGTTCTTC. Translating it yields CASSPDFNYNEQFF.